The clone carrying this TCR beta chain was observed once. The CDR3 is 13 residues long. CDR1 and CDR2 (germline): MDHEN, SYDVKM. Trimming took off 5 bases at V and 3 bases at J, with 10 bases between the two ends. Libraries were prepared by immunoSEQ multiplex PCR; TCRdb keeps only in-frame clonotypes and omits some of them. Of about 66,000 clones detected, around 90% appear once; the ten largest clones hold under 0.75%. This entry comes from a study of OX40 agonist ivuxolimab in advanced cancers. V usage is TRBV28 and J usage is TRBJ1-2; D gene unclear. The sample was CD4+ or CD8+ T cells sorted from blood, taken in a trial of the OX40 agonist ivuxolimab. The sequence came from an adult with an advanced solid tumor such as melanoma, head and neck, liver or kidney cancer. CDR3 nucleotides: TGTGCCAGCAGTCAAGGCCGCCACTATGGCTACACCTTC. Amino acids: CASSQGRHYGYTF.